This TCR beta chain is from a study of radiotherapy plus CTLA-4 blockade in lung cancer. Repertoires were generated with immunoSEQ multiplex PCR, while TCRdb's copy carries only in-frame clones and drops some. The data show about 59,000 clones, approximately 70% seen once. Patients had chemo-refractory metastatic non-small-cell lung cancer and received focal radiation plus CTLA-4 blockade that used ipilimumab. Germline V CDR1 and CDR2: SGHKS, YYEKEE (reference sequence). The CDR3 spans 17 residues. Trimming shortened V by 2 bases and J by 0 bases, and 18 bases separated the two germline ends. Study findings and constraints: Clones of tumor-derived TCRs expanded in blood after radiotherapy plus ipilimumab. Reports state that early shifts in blood T cell clones, with interferon-beta, best predicted response.

This clone was found a few times. Its antigen is unknown. The specimen comprised peripheral blood, sampled from a patient treated with radiotherapy plus ipilimumab. The chain is built from TRBV5-5 and TRBJ2-7; maybe TRBD1 (6 bases). This TCR was recovered from a human donor with non-small cell lung cancer whose response to radiotherapy plus ipilimumab could not be evaluated. CDR3 bases: TGTGCCAGCAGCTTTTTGGGGGAAAGGGACAACTCCTACGAGCAGTACTTC. Amino acids: CASSFLGERDNSYEQYF.